A single sample gave rise to the 19 T cell receptor beta chains below, sequenced in a study of blood T cell repertoires in COVID-19. Some clones are missing from TCRdb's copy, which holds only in-frame ones; the method was immunoSEQ multiplex PCR. The sample lists tens of thousands of clones; approximately 77% were seen once. The sample comprised peripheral blood. The receptors here all came from a human donor in a cohort sampled during active COVID-19.

There are a few counts of this clone. The chain links TRBV19 to TRBJ2-1; D uncertain. Germline CDR1 is LNHDA and CDR2 is SQIVND (reference sequence). V lost 6 bases and J 8 bases, leaving 8 bases between the germline ends. The CDR3 has 11 residues. CDR3 region: CASRSEDEQFF. CDR3 sequence (DNA): TGTGCCAGTAGAAGTGAGGATGAGCAGTTCTTC.

V usage is TRBV5-1 and J usage is TRBJ2-3; 10 bases are a match to TRBD2. There are 14 residues in the CDR3. Germline values: CDR1 SGHRS, CDR2 YFSETQ. V gave up 4 bases and J gave up 5 bases; unmatched junction bases: 4. The CDR3 region is CASSIGLAEDTQYF. CDR3 DNA: TGCGCCAGCAGCATTGGACTAGCGGAAGATACGCAGTATTTT. Full variable domain (outside the CDR3, taken from reference TRBV5-1 and TRBJ2-3): KAGVTQTPRYLIKTRGQQVTLSCSPISGHRSVSWYQQTPGQGLQFLFEYFSETQRNKGNFPGRFSGRQFSNSRSEMNVSTLELGDSALYLCASSIGLAEDTQYFGPGTRLTVL.

Details on this clone: At one of its ends the junction is not consistent with the germline gene, which may arise from a read error. The rearrangement uses TRBV12-3 or TRBV12-4 and TRBJ1-2, with D uncertain. CDR3 length: 9 residues. CDR3 region: CASSPGRGF. DNA of the CDR3: TGTGCCAGCAGTCCCGGACGGGGCTTC.

The chain has TRBV15 and TRBJ2-7; D ambiguous. CDR1 is LNHNV and CDR2 is YYDKDF in the germline V gene (reference sequence). Trimming removed 0 bases from V and 6 bases from J, with 6 bases in between. This CDR3 has 12 amino acids. In DNA, the CDR3 is TGTGCCACCAGCAGAGATTCAGGCGAGCAGTACTTC. It is translated as CATSRDSGEQYF.

This clone appeared a single time. The CDR3 spells CASRSGTGTGEQYF. The CDR3 DNA reads TGTGCCAGCAGGTCCGGGACAGGGACTGGCGAGCAGTACTTC. The V call is TRBV27, the J call TRBJ2-7, with 9 nucleotides matching TRBD1. Trimming removed 6 bases from V and 6 bases from J; junction bases left unmatched: 9. The CDR3 runs 14 residues. Looked up from germline, CDR1 is MNHEY and CDR2 is SMNVEV (reference sequence).

The J gene is TRBJ1-3, the V gene TRBV7-2; D is possibly TRBD1 (5 bases). The length of the CDR3 is 16 residues. The germline V gene has CDR1 SGHTA and CDR2 FQGNSA. V was trimmed by 5 bases and J by 1 base, leaving 15 bases between them. The CDR3 loop reads CASSNHGRASGNTIYF. DNA for the CDR3: TGTGCCAGCAGCAACCACGGCAGGGCATCTGGAAACACCATATATTTT.

The chain has TRBV5-1 and TRBJ1-1; D remains unclear. Germline V CDR1 and CDR2: SGHRS, YFSETQ. The CDR3 extends over 14 amino acids. Deletions cut 4 bases from V and 1 base from J, with 11 bases between. DNA of the CDR3: TGCGCCAGCAGCCTGTGGACTCAGAACACTGAAGCTTTCTTT. Translation: CASSLWTQNTEAFF.

This clone was seen only a few times. The chain uses TRBV6-5 and TRBJ1-6, with 7 positions matching TRBD1. The CDR3 length is 16 residues. Trimming cost V 2 bases and J 4 bases; bases outside gene matches: 5. The germline V gene has CDR1 MNHEY and CDR2 SVGAGI. CDR3 sequence (DNA): TGTGCCAGCAGTTACGATGGGACAGTTTATAATTCACCCCTCCACTTT. This translates into CASSYDGTVYNSPLHF.

The V call is TRBV19, the J call TRBJ2-4; 9 nucleotides line up with TRBD1. This CDR3 region has 19 residues. Germline CDR1 and CDR2: LNHDA and SQIVND (reference sequence). The V segment lost 3 bases and the J segment 1 base; nucleotides outside the gene matches: 13. CDR3 in amino acids: CASSMVGTGFVRAKNIQYF. CDR3 nucleotides: TGTGCCAGTAGTATGGTAGGGACAGGGTTTGTTCGGGCCAAAAACATTCAGTACTTC. Drawing the rest from reference TRBV19 and TRBJ2-4, the complete variable domain is DGGITQSPKYLFRKEGQNVTLSCEQNLNHDAMYWYRQDPGQGLRLIYYSQIVNDFQKGDIAEGYSVSREKKESFPLTVTSAQKNPTAFYLCASSMVGTGFVRAKNIQYFGAGTRLSVL.

This sequence joins TRBV14 and TRBJ1-3, with D possibly being TRBD1 (6 bases). V was pared by 1 base and J by 2 bases, with 9 bases between. The germline gives CDR1 SGHDN, CDR2 FVKESK. The CDR3 sequence is 15 residues long. This CDR3 reads CASSQVTGTGNTIYF. In DNA form, the CDR3 reads TGTGCCAGCAGCCAAGTTACAGGGACTGGAAACACCATATATTTT.

The chain has TRBV9 and TRBJ2-2; TRBD2 is a possible D gene (5 bases). Deletions cut 0 bases from V and 5 bases from J, with 14 bases between. CDR1 and CDR2 (germline): SGDLS, YYNGEE. CDR3 size: 16 residues. CDR3 sequence reads: CASSVVGGLWTGELFF. DNA of the CDR3: TGTGCCAGCAGCGTAGTTGGAGGCCTTTGGACCGGGGAGCTGTTTTTT.

The chain carries TRBV20-1 and TRBJ1-1, with a tentative D call TRBD1 (6 bases). This CDR3 region has 11 residues. Looked up from germline, CDR1 is DFQATT and CDR2 is SNEGSKA (reference sequence). The ends were cut back, 6 bases at V and 6 bases at J, with 11 bases in the middle. DNA for the CDR3: TGCAGTGCGAGAAGGACAGCTGAAGCTTTCTTT. Residues: CSARRTAEAFF.

CDR3 nucleotides: TGTGCCAGCAGCTTTGGAGGACGAGAGACCCAGTACTTC. It specifies CASSFGGRETQYF. This chain uses TRBV7-8 with TRBJ2-5, with a tentative D call TRBD2 (5 bases). Trimming left V 3 bases short and J 4 bases short, with 9 bases between. Per germline, CDR1 SGHVS and CDR2 FQNEAQ. The CDR3 is 13 residues long.

The chain recombines TRBV9 with TRBJ1-4; the D is unclear. The CDR3 runs to 14 residues. Trimming took 3 bases from V and 8 from J, leaving 14 bases between them. Per germline, CDR1 SGDLS and CDR2 YYNGEE. In nucleotides, the CDR3 is TGTGCCAGCAGCGCCCCCAACGGTTTGGAAAAACTGTTTTTT. It codes for CASSAPNGLEKLFF.

Details on this clone: Relative to the germline gene, one junction end is altered; a read error may explain this. The CDR3 DNA follows: TGTGCCAGCAGTGAGCCCGGGACACCCTTC. Protein product: CASSEPGTPF. The chain is built from TRBV6-1 and TRBJ1-2; TRBD1 might be the D (6 bases). This CDR3 is 10 amino acids long. Germline V gives CDR1 MNHNS, CDR2 SASEGT.

The chain links TRBV18 to TRBJ1-2, with 8 positions matching TRBD1. The germline V gene has CDR1 KGHSH and CDR2 LQKENI. J lost 2 bases, V lost 2 bases, and 7 bases had no gene match. The CDR3 runs 16 residues. The CDR3 nucleotides read TGTGCCAGCTCACCAGGACAGGGCGAGACGAACTATGGCTACACCTTC. This sequence encodes CASSPGQGETNYGYTF.

The chain recombines TRBV4-1 with TRBJ2-3, with D perhaps matching TRBD2 (6 bases). CDR1 and CDR2 from the germline V gene are MGHRA and YSYEKL. V lost 0 bases to trimming and J lost 3 bases, with 13 bases between them. This CDR3 is 16 amino acids long. The CDR3 nucleotides read TGCGCCAGCAGCCAAGATTTCCGGGGGTTTACAGATACGCAGTATTTT. It is translated as CASSQDFRGFTDTQYF.

This chain links TRBV27 with TRBJ1-1; weak D call: TRBD1 (5 bases). The CDR3 is 13 amino acids. Germline CDR1 reads MNHEY; CDR2 reads SMNVEV (reference sequence). Trimming removed 6 bases from V and 3 bases from J, with 11 bases in between. CDR3 DNA sequence: TGTGCCAGCAGCCGACAGCGGGACACTGAAGCTTTCTTT. Its protein product is CASSRQRDTEAFF.

The V call is TRBV9, the J call TRBJ2-1; D unclear. Trimming shortened V by 4 bases and J by 8 bases, and 13 bases separated the two germline ends. This CDR3 spans 13 amino acids. Germline CDR1 is SGDLS and CDR2 is YYNGEE. CDR3 region: CASSPSGRDEQFF. For the CDR3, the DNA is TGTGCCAGCAGCCCGTCGGGTCGAGATGAGCAGTTCTTC.